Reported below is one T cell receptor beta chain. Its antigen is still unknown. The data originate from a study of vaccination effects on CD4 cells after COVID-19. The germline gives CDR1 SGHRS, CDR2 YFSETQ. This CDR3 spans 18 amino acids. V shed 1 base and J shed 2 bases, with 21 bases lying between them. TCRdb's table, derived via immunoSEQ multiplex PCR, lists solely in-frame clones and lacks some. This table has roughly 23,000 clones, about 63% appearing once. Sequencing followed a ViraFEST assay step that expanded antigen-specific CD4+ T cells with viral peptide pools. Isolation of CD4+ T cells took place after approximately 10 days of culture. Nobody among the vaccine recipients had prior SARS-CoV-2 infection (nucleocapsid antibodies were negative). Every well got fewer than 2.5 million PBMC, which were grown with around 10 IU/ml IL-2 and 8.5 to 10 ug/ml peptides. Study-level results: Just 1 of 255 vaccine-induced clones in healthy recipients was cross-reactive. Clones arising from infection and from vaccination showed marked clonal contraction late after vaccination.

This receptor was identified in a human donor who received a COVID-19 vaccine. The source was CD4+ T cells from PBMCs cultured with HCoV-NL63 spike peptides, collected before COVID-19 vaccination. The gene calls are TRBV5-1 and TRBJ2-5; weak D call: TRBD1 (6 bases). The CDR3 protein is CASSLRLRGRGQQETQYF. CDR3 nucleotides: TGCGCCAGCAGCTTGAGGTTGCGTGGCAGGGGACAACAAGAGACCCAGTACTTC.